Listed here are 24 T cell receptor beta chains from one sample, sequenced in a study of blood T cell repertoires in COVID-19. Data came from immunoSEQ multiplex PCR; TCRdb stores just in-frame clones and leaves some out. The table includes about 140,000 clones, more than 65% detected once. The sample consisted of peripheral blood. These TCRs come from a man aged 60-69 years with active or convalescent COVID-19.

The genes are TRBV7-2 and TRBJ2-6; the D gene is possibly TRBD2 (6 bases). The V and J ends lost 3 bases and 2 bases respectively, with 11 bases between them. The CDR3 consists of 16 residues. The germline V gene has CDR1 SGHTA and CDR2 FQGNSA. The CDR3 protein is CASSFRAGTGANVLTF. For the CDR3, the DNA is TGTGCCAGCAGCTTTAGGGCGGGGACTGGGGCCAACGTCCTGACTTTC.

In its sample, this clone was seen once. The chain has TRBV11-3 and TRBJ2-3; the match to TRBD2 covers 8 bases. This CDR3 region has 15 residues. The J segment lost 4 bases and the V segment lost 5 bases, leaving 8 bases of the junction unmatched. CDR1 is SGHNT, CDR2 YENEEA, per germline. CDR3 amino acids: CASSLRGGSPDTQYF. CDR3 coding DNA: TGTGCCAGCAGCCTCCGGGGGGGCTCCCCAGATACGCAGTATTTT. Using reference TRBV11-3 and TRBJ2-3 for the parts outside the CDR3, the full variable domain is EAGVVQSPRYKIIEKKQPVAFWCNPISGHNTLYWYLQNLGQGPELLIRYENEEAVDDSQLPKDRFSAERLKGVDSTLKIQPAELGDSAVYLCASSLRGGSPDTQYFGPGTRLTVL.

The chain recombines TRBV27 with TRBJ1-5; D not resolved. The CDR3 totals 14 residues. CDR1 and CDR2 (germline): MNHEY, SMNVEV (reference sequence). The germline V and J ends were trimmed by 5 bases and 3 bases, with 11 bases remaining between them. The CDR3 sequence: CASSNIASNQPQHF. The DNA of the CDR3 is TGTGCCAGCAGTAACATCGCATCCAATCAGCCCCAGCATTTT.

The gene calls are TRBV24-1 and TRBJ2-1; TRBD2 is a possible D gene (5 bases). V lost 1 base to trimming and J lost 12 bases, with 15 bases between them. Germline CDR1 reads KGHDR; CDR2 reads SFDVKD. The CDR3 is 14 residues long. The CDR3 DNA follows: TGTGCCACCAGTGATTTAGGACCAGCAGCGGTGCAGTTCTTC. This encodes CATSDLGPAAVQFF.

The chain joins TRBV30 to TRBJ2-7, with 7 bases that match TRBD2. CDR1 GTSNPN and CDR2 SVGIG come from the germline V gene (reference sequence). J was trimmed by 2 bases and V by 3 bases; bases with no gene match: 4. This CDR3 has 13 residues. The CDR3 loop reads CAWREAGPYEQYF. The CDR3 DNA sequence: TGTGCCTGGAGGGAAGCGGGGCCCTACGAGCAGTACTTC. The whole variable domain, remainder taken from reference TRBV30 and TRBJ2-7, is SQTIHQWPATLVQPVGSPLSLECTVEGTSNPNLYWYRQAAGRGLQLLFYSVGIGQISSEVPQNLSASRPQDRQFILSSKKLLLSDSGFYLCAWREAGPYEQYFGPGTRLTVT.

The V call is TRBV7-2, the J call TRBJ2-4, with 13 bases fitting TRBD2. Germline CDR1 SGHTA, CDR2 FQGNSA. This CDR3 spans 17 amino acids. J lost 9 bases, V lost 1 base, and 9 bases had no gene match. For the CDR3, the DNA is TGTGCCAGCAGCTTAGTAGGGACTAGCGGGATCTCGACCATTCAGTACTTC. Translation: CASSLVGTSGISTIQYF.

The rearrangement uses TRBV10-1 and TRBJ1-1; 9 nucleotides line up with TRBD1. Germline assignment: CDR1 WNHNN and CDR2 SYGVQD (reference sequence). J lost 6 bases, V lost 11 bases, and 10 bases had no gene match. There are 13 residues in the CDR3. This chain's CDR3 is CARKQGAVAEAFF. CDR3 bases: TGCGCCCGCAAACAGGGGGCGGTGGCTGAAGCTTTCTTT.

The chain is built from TRBV5-6 and TRBJ1-2; 12 positions agree with TRBD1. Losses at the gene ends were 4 bases for V and 4 bases for J; bases not matched to a gene: 8. The germline V gene has CDR1 SGHDT and CDR2 YYEEEE. The CDR3 is made up of 16 amino acids. CDR3 sequence reads: CASSPPGTGGFYGYTF. Here the CDR3 DNA reads TGTGCCAGCAGCCCGCCCGGGACAGGGGGCTTCTATGGCTACACCTTC.

The count of this clone is one. The chain employs TRBV19 and TRBJ1-6; the match to TRBD1 covers 8 bases. The ends lost 7 bases at V and 13 bases at J; junction bases unmatched: 15. This CDR3 has 15 residues. Germline lookup yields CDR1 LNHDA and CDR2 SQIVND (reference sequence). The CDR3 sequence: CASTPRGQVASPLHF. The CDR3 nucleotides read TGTGCCAGTACCCCGAGGGGACAGGTCGCATCGCCCCTCCACTTT.

This clone was counted only a few times. V usage is TRBV4-3 and J usage is TRBJ2-7; 8 bases map to TRBD1. CDR3 length equals 16 residues. CDR1 and CDR2 (germline): LGHNA, YSLEER. Unmatched junction bases numbered 5, after V lost 1 base and J lost 0 bases. The CDR3 reads CASSQGTGTGSYEQYF. The CDR3 DNA reads TGCGCCAGCAGCCAAGGGACCGGGACAGGCTCCTACGAGCAGTACTTC.

The genes are TRBV27 and TRBJ1-2, with no clear D. Deletions cut 0 bases from V and 0 bases from J, with 2 bases between. Germline loops: CDR1 MNHEY, CDR2 SMNVEV (reference sequence). The CDR3 has 13 amino acids. The CDR3, as DNA: TGTGCCAGCAGTTTATCCGCTAACTATGGCTACACCTTC. Translating it yields CASSLSANYGYTF.

This clone was picked up one time. This rearrangement joins TRBV9 to TRBJ1-4, with no clear D. Germline CDR1 is SGDLS and CDR2 is YYNGEE. With 0 bases removed from V and 8 bases from J, the gap between germline ends came to 8 bases. This CDR3 is built from 13 residues. In DNA form, the CDR3 reads TGTGCCAGCAGCGTAGCTCCGACAGAAAAACTGTTTTTT. Translation gives CASSVAPTEKLFF.

The chain recombines TRBV20-1 with TRBJ1-2; tentative D call: TRBD1 (6 bases). Trimming shortened V by 3 bases and J by 4 bases, and 12 bases separated the two germline ends. This CDR3 is 13 amino acids long. Germline V gene data show CDR1 as DFQATT and CDR2 as SNEGSKA (reference sequence). As DNA, the CDR3 is TGCAGTGCTAGTACAGGGCCCTCCTATGGCTACACCTTC. The encoded protein is CSASTGPSYGYTF.

The V call is TRBV6-5, the J call TRBJ2-1; the match to TRBD1 covers 7 bases. J was trimmed by 9 bases and V by 6 bases; bases with no gene match: 5. This CDR3 is 12 amino acids long. Germline lookup yields CDR1 MNHEY and CDR2 SVGAGI. The CDR3 sequence: CASSPSGGEQFF. Here the CDR3 DNA reads TGTGCCAGCAGCCCCTCAGGGGGTGAGCAGTTCTTC.

V gene TRBV5-8 combines with J gene TRBJ2-5; 9 bases are a match to TRBD1. The CDR3 totals 15 residues. Germline-derived CDR1 and CDR2 are SGHTS and YDEGEE. The V segment lost 1 base and the J segment 2 bases; nucleotides outside the gene matches: 3. The CDR3 DNA reads TGTGCCAGCAGCTTGACGGGACAGGGTCAAGAGACCCAGTACTTC. The encoded protein is CASSLTGQGQETQYF. Supplemented by reference TRBV5-8 and TRBJ2-5, the full variable domain reads EAGVTQSPTHLIKTRGQQATLRCSPISGHTSVYWYQQALGLGLQFLLWYDEGEERNRGNFPPRFSGRQFPNYSSELNVNALELEDSALYLCASSLTGQGQETQYFGPGTRLLVL.

This clone was counted once. The V and J genes are TRBV6-2 or TRBV6-3 and TRBJ2-7; 10 bases are a match to TRBD2. This CDR3 region has 16 residues. V shed 0 bases, J shed 3 bases, and the junction held 5 bases outside the gene matches. Germline V gene data show CDR1 as MNHEY and CDR2 as SVGEGT. The CDR3 nucleotides are TGTGCCAGCAGTTACTCTAGCGGGGGGCGTATCTACGAGCAGTACTTC. This gives the protein CASSYSSGGRIYEQYF.

The CDR3 sequence: CAWSRTRITGELFF. CDR3 nucleotide sequence: TGTGCCTGGAGTAGAACTCGTATAACCGGGGAGCTGTTTTTT. V and J are TRBV30 and TRBJ2-2; D is ambiguous. The CDR3 sequence is 14 residues long. V was trimmed by 2 bases and J by 5 bases, leaving 12 bases between them. Germline V lookup: CDR1 GTSNPN, CDR2 SVGIG (reference sequence).

The chain combines TRBV11-2 with TRBJ1-2; 7 bases are shared with TRBD1. The CDR3 is 16 residues long. Looked up from germline, CDR1 is SGHAT and CDR2 is FQNNGV. V lost 5 bases and J lost 6; bases outside the gene matches: 15. The DNA of the CDR3 is TGTGCCAGCAGCCAGGGGGATCGACAGGGTTTGAATGGCTACACCTTC. Translation: CASSQGDRQGLNGYTF.

This clone was seen only once. This rearrangement joins TRBV30 to TRBJ1-2, with D tentatively TRBD1 (5 bases). The CDR3 length is 13 residues. Germline-derived CDR1 and CDR2 are GTSNPN and SVGIG (reference sequence). Trimming pared 7 bases from V and 1 base from J, leaving 13 bases between. The CDR3 sequence: CAYRQSINYGYTF. CDR3 nucleotide sequence: TGTGCCTACCGACAGAGCATTAACTATGGCTACACCTTC.

This clone was picked up a small number of times. V gene TRBV6-5 combines with J gene TRBJ1-6; TRBD1 aligns across 10 bases. Trimming cost V 6 bases and J 10 bases; bases outside gene matches: 9. CDR3 length: 15 amino acids. Germline V lookup: CDR1 MNHEY, CDR2 SVGAGI. CDR3 DNA: TGTGCCAGCAGGGCCGGGACAGGGGAATGGTCACCCCTCCACTTT. Translation: CASRAGTGEWSPLHF.

The chain recombines TRBV15 with TRBJ2-3, with 9 bases identical to TRBD1. CDR1 is LNHNV and CDR2 is YYDKDF in the germline V gene (reference sequence). The V segment lost 6 bases and the J segment 3 bases; nucleotides outside the gene matches: 10. This CDR3 contains 16 residues. CDR3 coding DNA: TGTGCCACCAGTACCACGTGGGACAGGGAGACAGATACGCAGTATTTT. Protein product: CATSTTWDRETDTQYF.

The V gene is TRBV15, the J gene TRBJ1-4; weak D call: TRBD1 (6 bases). In germline, CDR1 is LNHNV, CDR2 YYDKDF (reference sequence). With 5 bases removed from V and 13 bases from J, the gap between germline ends came to 17 bases. The CDR3 covers 13 residues. This chain's CDR3 is CATSGKGHLRLFF. The DNA of the CDR3 is TGTGCCACCAGCGGAAAGGGACATCTGAGACTGTTTTTT. Based on the CDR3 plus reference TRBV15 and TRBJ1-4, the full variable domain is DAMVIQNPRYQVTQFGKPVTLSCSQTLNHNVMYWYQQKSSQAPKLLFHYYDKDFNNEADTPDNFQSRRPNTSFCFLDIRSPGLGDTAMYLCATSGKGHLRLFFGSGTQLSVL.

The chain links TRBV11-3 to TRBJ1-2, with D uncertain. Deletions cut 5 bases from V and 2 bases from J, with 9 bases between. Germline V lookup: CDR1 SGHNT, CDR2 YENEEA. The CDR3 spans 13 residues. The CDR3 DNA reads as TGTGCCAGCAGCCTCGGGGAGAACTATGGCTACACCTTC. Amino acid sequence: CASSLGENYGYTF.

The gene calls are TRBV2 and TRBJ2-1; D may be TRBD1 (5 bases). The CDR3 runs to 12 residues. V was trimmed by 7 bases and J by 11 bases, leaving 15 bases between them. The germline V gene has CDR1 SNHLY and CDR2 FYNNEI. In nucleotides, the CDR3 is TGTGCCAGCAACCCCAGGGTCCCTAAGCAGTTCTTC. Translating gives CASNPRVPKQFF.